This T cell receptor (beta chain) was captured by sequencing in a study of blood T cells in healthy people across ages. Trimming removed 0 bases from V and 1 base from J; junction bases left unmatched: 7. Germline CDR1 is LNHNV and CDR2 is YYDKDF (reference sequence). The CDR3 runs to 17 residues. Isolated per sample were at least 7 million PBMCs. Next came a second PCR, run for about 7 to 12 cycles, which used a sample-barcoded 5' primer along with a J-beta primer mix. A single record per CDR3 protein comes from TCRdb applying MiXCR to the 5' RACE reads. The sample contains around 1.5 million distinct CDR3 sequences, roughly 32% of which appear only once.

This sequence joins TRBV15 and TRBJ2-3; TRBD2 aligns across 7 bases. This receptor was obtained from a woman aged 25 to 39 in good health. Sequenced sample: blood. CDR3 sequence reads: CATSREGGRTGTDTQYF. The DNA for the CDR3 is TGTGCCACCAGCAGAGAGGGAGGGCGGACCGGCACAGATACGCAGTATTTT.